Detailed here is one T cell receptor (beta chain). The source of the sample is a study of T-cell reconstitution after alpha-beta-depleted transplantation in children. CDR1 is SGHRS and CDR2 is YFSETQ in the germline V gene. This CDR3 has 13 amino acids. V gave up 4 bases and J gave up 0 bases, with 8 bases separating them. Unique molecular identifiers were used to barcode this TCRbeta library. TCRdb re-called the PCR reads with MiXCR, one entry per CDR3 protein. The sample shows hundreds of thousands of distinct CDR3 sequences, 32% of them seen only once. This material consisted of PBMCs from the stem cell graft donor, taken from the stem cell graft. The rearrangement links TRBV5-1 to TRBJ2-7, with D tentatively TRBD1 (5 bases). The TCR sequence derives from a human donor who donated a stem cell graft to a child with aplastic anemia. This CDR3 is CASSPDNSYEQYV. The CDR3 DNA reads TGCGCCAGCAGCCCGGACAACTCCTACGAGCAGTACGTC.